This T cell receptor beta chain was recorded in a study of T cells in Graves' hyperthyroidism and ophthalmopathy. V lost 3 bases, J lost 4 bases, and 3 bases stayed unmatched. CDR1 MNHEY and CDR2 SMNVEV come from the germline V gene (reference sequence). This CDR3 is built from 14 residues. Uncontrolled infection, other autoimmune disease, pregnancy or lactation barred patients from enrollment. In this sample, this clonotype turned up many times. The antigen is not known. Study findings and constraints: Before onset, by a median of 6.5 months, the model predicted ophthalmopathy.

It was RNA transcripts that yielded the amplified TCR beta CDR3 regions. Carried out on the TCR CDR3, a first-round RT-PCR used the HTBI primer set. One entry per CDR3 protein, called by TCRdb with MiXCR from the multiplex PCR reads. The sample gives about 500,000 distinct CDR3 sequences, under 15% of which show up once; around a sixth is in the top ten. The receptor comes from a woman younger than 35 with Graves' hyperthyroidism. Specimen: blood. The V gene is TRBV27, the J gene TRBJ1-1; 9 bases line up with TRBD1. CDR3 sequence reads: CASSLRQGGTEAFF. The CDR3 DNA is TGTGCCAGCAGTTTGAGACAGGGGGGCACTGAAGCTTTCTTT.